A single sample is the source of the 10 T cell receptor beta chains below, sequenced in a study of blood T cell repertoires in COVID-19. Here immunoSEQ multiplex PCR was the method, and the copy in TCRdb shows in-frame clones only, minus some. The sample lists a few hundred thousand clones, 80% to 90% occurring once. Sequencing input: peripheral blood. The origin of the receptors is a woman aged 45 to 65 with COVID-19, enrolled during active disease.

J is TRBJ2-1 and V is TRBV19, with D perhaps matching TRBD1 (5 bases). Per the germline V gene, CDR1 is LNHDA and CDR2 is SQIVND (reference sequence). Deletions cut 7 bases from V and 3 bases from J, with 10 bases between. This CDR3 has 13 residues. CDR3 in DNA: TGTGCCAGTAATGGGCAGGGCTACAATGAGCAGTTCTTC. Translation: CASNGQGYNEQFF.

The chain uses TRBV2 and TRBJ2-1; TRBD1 agrees at 9 bases. V was clipped by 5 bases and J by 3 bases; unmatched bases: 5. There are 15 residues in the CDR3. Germline V gene lookup returns CDR1 SNHLY and CDR2 FYNNEI. The CDR3 DNA reads TGTGCCAGCAGTCCCGGACAGGGGAACTACAATGAGCAGTTCTTC. It translates to CASSPGQGNYNEQFF.

This clone is a singleton in its sample. The V gene is TRBV7-2, the J gene TRBJ1-3; TRBD1 matches at 7 bases. Germline CDR1 SGHTA, CDR2 FQGNSA. Trimming cost V 4 bases and J 0 bases; bases outside gene matches: 3. The CDR3 is 15 residues long. The CDR3 reads CASSWGQFSGNTIYF. CDR3 in DNA: TGTGCCAGCAGCTGGGGACAGTTCTCTGGAAACACCATATATTTT.

The V gene is TRBV19, the J gene TRBJ1-1; D gene unclear. The CDR3 spans 13 residues. Germline lookup yields CDR1 LNHDA and CDR2 SQIVND (reference sequence). Between the trimmed V and J ends, which lost 1 base and 9 bases, there was a span of 12 bases. CDR3 sequence (DNA): TGTGCCAGTAGTATAGGCGGAGGGTCTCAAGCTTTCTTT. Translated, it gives CASSIGGGSQAFF. The variable domain in full, completed from reference TRBV19 and TRBJ1-1, reads DGGITQSPKYLFRKEGQNVTLSCEQNLNHDAMYWYRQDPGQGLRLIYYSQIVNDFQKGDIAEGYSVSREKKESFPLTVTSAQKNPTAFYLCASSIGGGSQAFFGQGTRLTVV.

The chain is built from TRBV13 and TRBJ2-3, with D unclear. The germline V gene encodes CDR1 PRHDT and CDR2 FYEKMQ (reference sequence). This CDR3 has 15 residues. Between the trimmed V and J ends, which lost 1 base and 1 base, there was a span of 9 bases. As DNA, the CDR3 is TGTGCCAGCAGCTTAGACGGGTGGGGCACAGATACGCAGTATTTT. Translation: CASSLDGWGTDTQYF.

The rearrangement uses TRBV2 and TRBJ2-5, with D maybe TRBD1 (5 bases). V was cut by 8 bases and J by 4 bases, with 14 bases left in between. This CDR3 is 13 amino acids long. The germline gives CDR1 SNHLY, CDR2 FYNNEI. CDR3 sequence reads: CASWPGIGETQYF. The CDR3 region has the DNA TGTGCCAGCTGGCCAGGGATAGGAGAGACCCAGTACTTC.

The chain links TRBV27 to TRBJ2-7; maybe TRBD2 (5 bases). Germline V gives CDR1 MNHEY, CDR2 SMNVEV (reference sequence). Trimming cost V 4 bases and J 2 bases, with 12 bases left between them. The CDR3 spans 14 residues. The CDR3 DNA sequence: TGTGCCAGCAGTTCCCGCCGGGGAACCTACGAGCAGTACTTC. Its protein is CASSSRRGTYEQYF.

The V call is TRBV6-5, the J call TRBJ2-1; 9 bases are a match to TRBD2. Germline V lookup: CDR1 MNHEY, CDR2 SVGAGI. Losses at the gene ends were 4 bases for V and 6 bases for J; bases not matched to a gene: 10. The CDR3 is made up of 16 amino acids. DNA of the CDR3: TGTGCCAGCAGTTCGGCGGGACTAGCAGATCGCAATGAGCAGTTCTTC. This sequence encodes CASSSAGLADRNEQFF.

The rearrangement joins TRBV7-9 to TRBJ2-2, with 10 bases lining up with TRBD1. This CDR3 contains 16 residues. The V segment lost 4 bases and the J segment 7 bases; nucleotides outside the gene matches: 9. The germline gives CDR1 SEHNR, CDR2 FQNEAQ (reference sequence). The CDR3 DNA is TGTGCCAGCAGCTCAATAGACAGGGGGCGCGGCGGGGAGCTGTTTTTT. Residues: CASSSIDRGRGGELFF.

The chain uses TRBV4-3 and TRBJ2-6; D is perhaps TRBD1 (6 bases). V was clipped by 0 bases and J by 2 bases, with 14 bases between them. Looked up from germline, CDR1 is LGHNA and CDR2 is YSLEER. CDR3 length equals 18 residues. The DNA of the CDR3 is TGCGCCAGCAGCCAAGATACCGGGGCAGGGGCTGGGGCCAACGTCCTGACTTTC. Its translation is CASSQDTGAGAGANVLTF.